Here is one T cell receptor (beta chain) with its context. Original analysis: By means of reference gene primer amplification, nucleated cell counts were estimated. Generated by immunoSEQ multiplex PCR, the TCRdb table keeps only in-frame clones and is missing some. V and J calls and clone size are as listed in that table; D and trimming were resolved from the DNA. The table shows under 300,000 clones, with 70% to 90% occurring only once. This entry comes from a study of blood T cell repertoires in COVID-19. The CDR3 contains 13 residues. CDR1 and CDR2 (germline): LNHNV, YYDKDF (reference sequence). The V end lost 0 bases, the J end lost 5 bases, and 7 bases lay between the germline ends.

The chain links TRBV15 to TRBJ1-1; possibly TRBD1 for D (5 bases). Sequencing was done on a sample of peripheral blood. This TCR was sampled from a man in his sixties who had recovered from COVID-19. CDR3 nucleotides: TGTGCCACCAGCAGAGATCGGGGGACTGAAGCTTTCTTT. Protein product: CATSRDRGTEAFF.